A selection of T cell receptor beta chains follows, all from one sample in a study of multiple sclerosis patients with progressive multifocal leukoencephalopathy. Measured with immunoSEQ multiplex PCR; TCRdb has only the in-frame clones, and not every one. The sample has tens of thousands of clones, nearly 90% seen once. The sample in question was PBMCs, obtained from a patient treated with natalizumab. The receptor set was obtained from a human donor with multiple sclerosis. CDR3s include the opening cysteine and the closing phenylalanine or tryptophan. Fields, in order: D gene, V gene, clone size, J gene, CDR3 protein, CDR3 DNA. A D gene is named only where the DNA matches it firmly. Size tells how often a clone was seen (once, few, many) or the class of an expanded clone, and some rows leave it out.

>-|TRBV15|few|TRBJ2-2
CATSGSPRWAGELFF
TGTGCCACCTCGGGTTCACCAAGATGGGCCGGGGAGCTGTTTTTT
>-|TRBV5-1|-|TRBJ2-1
CASSPQGYEQFF
TGCGCCAGCAGCCCCCAGGGATATGAGCAGTTCTTC
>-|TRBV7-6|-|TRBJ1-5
CASSLSWGGQPQHF
TGTGCCAGCAGCCTCTCCTGGGGCGGTCAGCCCCAGCATTTT
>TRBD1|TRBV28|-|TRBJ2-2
CATLPPPGQRNTGELFF
TGTGCCACCCTCCCGCCTCCGGGACAGCGAAACACCGGGGAGCTGTTTTTT
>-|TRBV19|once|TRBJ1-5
CASSIGAGFNQPQHF
TGTGCCAGTAGTATAGGGGCAGGGTTCAATCAGCCCCAGCATTTT
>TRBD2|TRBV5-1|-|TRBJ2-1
CASSLTSGGSNEQFF
TGCGCCAGCAGCTTGACTAGCGGGGGGAGCAATGAGCAGTTCTTC
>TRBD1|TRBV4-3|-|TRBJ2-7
CASSQEFRDRAIYEQYF
TGCGCCAGCAGCCAAGAATTCCGGGACAGGGCCATCTACGAGCAGTACTTC
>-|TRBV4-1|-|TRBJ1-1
CASSQVNRGEGQAFF
TGCGCCAGCAGCCAAGTTAACCGCGGGGAAGGTCAAGCTTTCTTT
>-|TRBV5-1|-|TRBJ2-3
CASSFEQLNTDTQYF
TGCGCCAGCAGCTTCGAACAGCTTAACACAGATACGCAGTATTTT
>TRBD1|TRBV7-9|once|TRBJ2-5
CASSLGHRQGAGETQYF
TGTGCCAGCAGCTTAGGACATAGGCAGGGGGCAGGAGAGACCCAGTACTTC
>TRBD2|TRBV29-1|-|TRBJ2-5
CSVGLAGLQETQYF
TGCAGCGTTGGCCTAGCGGGGCTTCAAGAGACCCAGTACTTC
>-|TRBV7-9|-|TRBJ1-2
CASSRGRRHSNYGYTF
TGTGCCAGCAGCCGGGGACGGAGGCACTCTAACTATGGCTACACCTTC
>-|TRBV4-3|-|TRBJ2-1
CASSQLAGAFSYNEQFF
TGCGCCAGCAGCCAATTGGCGGGGGCTTTCTCCTACAATGAGCAGTTCTTC
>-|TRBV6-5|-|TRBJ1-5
CASSREGGNQPQHF
TGTGCCAGCAGTAGGGAGGGGGGCAATCAGCCCCAGCATTTT
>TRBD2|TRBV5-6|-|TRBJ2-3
CASSLRTSGTITDTQYF
TGTGCCAGCAGCCTTCGGACTAGCGGGACTATCACAGATACGCAGTATTTT
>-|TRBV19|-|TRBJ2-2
CASKVTGELFF
TGTGCCAGTAAGGTGACCGGGGAGCTGTTTTTT
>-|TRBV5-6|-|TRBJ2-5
CASSLSGETQYF
TGTGCCAGCAGCTTGAGTGGAGAGACCCAGTACTTC
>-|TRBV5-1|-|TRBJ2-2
CASSATGGTEWGTGELFF
TGCGCCAGCAGCGCAACTGGGGGGACAGAATGGGGCACCGGGGAGCTGTTTTTT
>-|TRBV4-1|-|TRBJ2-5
CASSLWALQETQYF
TGCGCCAGCAGCCTTTGGGCCTTACAAGAGACCCAGTACTTC
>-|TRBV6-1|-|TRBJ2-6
CASTGEPSGANVLTF
TGTGCCAGCACAGGGGAGCCCTCTGGGGCCAACGTCCTGACTTTC
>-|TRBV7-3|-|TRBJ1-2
CASSLVDRAGGYTF
TGTGCCAGCAGCTTAGTGGACCGCGCGGGGGGCTACACCTTC
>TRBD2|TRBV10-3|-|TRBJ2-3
CATRGSGGRDTQYF
TGTGCCACCAGGGGTAGCGGGGGCCGAGATACGCAGTATTTT
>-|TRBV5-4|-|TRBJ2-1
CASSLEPNNNEQFF
TGTGCCAGCAGCTTGGAACCGAATAACAATGAGCAGTTCTTC
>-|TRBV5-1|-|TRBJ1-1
CASSVRGAGDTEAFF
TGCGCCAGCAGCGTCAGAGGGGCCGGGGACACTGAAGCTTTCTTT
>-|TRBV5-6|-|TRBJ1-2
CASSWGAVDPGISPYGYTF
TGTGCCAGCAGCTGGGGGGCGGTGGATCCGGGGATATCACCCTATGGCTACACCTTC
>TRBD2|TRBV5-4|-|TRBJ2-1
CASSSGGDRSEQFF
TGTGCCAGCAGCTCGGGAGGGGATAGAAGTGAGCAGTTCTTC
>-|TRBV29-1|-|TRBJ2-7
CSTEIRHRNLSSSYEQYF
TGCAGCACAGAAATCCGCCATAGAAATCTCTCCTCCTCCTACGAGCAGTACTTC
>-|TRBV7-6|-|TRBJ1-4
CASSPSGRDSEKLFF
TGTGCCAGCAGCCCCTCCGGCAGGGATAGTGAAAAACTGTTTTTT
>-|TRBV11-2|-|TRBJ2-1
CASSFSGEQFF
TGTGCCAGCAGCTTTAGCGGTGAGCAGTTCTTC
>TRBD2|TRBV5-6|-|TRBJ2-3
CASSSGGADTQYF
TGTGCCAGCAGCTCCGGGGGGGCAGATACGCAGTATTTT
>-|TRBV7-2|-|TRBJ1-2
CASSLNLKKGYTF
TGTGCCAGCAGCTTAAACCTAAAGAAGGGCTACACCTTC
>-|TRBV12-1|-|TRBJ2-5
CASSLGWDPTQETQYF
TGTGCCAGCAGCCTCGGTTGGGACCCTACCCAAGAGACCCAGTACTTC
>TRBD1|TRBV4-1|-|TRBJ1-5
CASSLQGAQPQHF
TGCGCCAGCAGCCTGCAGGGGGCTCAGCCCCAGCATTTT
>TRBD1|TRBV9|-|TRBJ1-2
CASSVGAGGNYGYTF
TGTGCCAGCAGCGTAGGGGCAGGGGGCAACTATGGCTACACCTTC
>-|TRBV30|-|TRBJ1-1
CAWSVLNTEAFF
TGTGCCTGGAGTGTACTAAACACTGAAGCTTTCTTT
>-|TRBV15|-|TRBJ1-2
CATSRDRGVKNYGYTF
TGTGCCACCAGCAGAGATAGAGGGGTTAAGAACTATGGCTACACCTTC
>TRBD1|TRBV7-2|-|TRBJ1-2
CASRRQGDYGYTF
TGTGCCAGCAGAAGACAGGGAGACTATGGCTACACCTTC
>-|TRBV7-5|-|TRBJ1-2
CAKSSGERGYTF
TGTGCCAAAAGCTCGGGTGAGAGGGGCTACACCTTC
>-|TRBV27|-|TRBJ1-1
CASSQGGRAFF
TGTGCCAGCAGTCAAGGAGGTAGGGCTTTCTTT
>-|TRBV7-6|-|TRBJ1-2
CASSPGLRANYGYTF
TGTGCCAGCAGTCCGGGACTTCGGGCTAACTATGGCTACACCTTC
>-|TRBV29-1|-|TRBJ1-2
CSVREGSYGYTF
TGCAGCGTGAGGGAGGGCAGCTATGGCTACACCTTC
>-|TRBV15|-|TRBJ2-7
CATSLRRSSYEQYF
TGTGCCACCAGCTTAAGACGGAGCTCCTACGAGCAGTACTTC
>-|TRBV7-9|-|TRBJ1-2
CASSSRAGDGYTF
TGTGCCAGCAGCTCGAGGGCGGGGGACGGCTACACCTTC
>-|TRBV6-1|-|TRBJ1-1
CASSELGGGEAFF
TGTGCCAGCAGTGAACTCGGGGGTGGAGAAGCTTTCTTT
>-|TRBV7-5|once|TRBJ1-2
CARSFRDRVRTGYGYTF
TGTGCCAGAAGCTTCCGGGACAGGGTCCGAACCGGTTATGGCTACACCTTC
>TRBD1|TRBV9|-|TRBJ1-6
CASSVGGGNSGSPLHF
TGTGCCAGCAGCGTAGGAGGGGGCAACAGTGGTTCACCCCTCCACTTT
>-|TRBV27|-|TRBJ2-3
CASSWARARGQYF
TGTGCCAGCAGCTGGGCCCGGGCTCGGGGGCAGTATTTT
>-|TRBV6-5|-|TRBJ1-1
CASRSAYWDTEAFF
TGTGCCAGCAGATCGGCCTACTGGGACACTGAAGCTTTCTTT
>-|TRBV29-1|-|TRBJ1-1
CSVAIVVAGTEAFF
TGCAGCGTTGCTATTGTGGTAGCGGGGACTGAAGCTTTCTTT
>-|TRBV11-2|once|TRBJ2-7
CASSLVPYEQYF
TGTGCCAGCAGCTTAGTTCCCTACGAGCAGTACTTC
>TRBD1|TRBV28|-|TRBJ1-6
CASSLRTGGAHRGSPLHF
TGTGCCAGCAGTCTTCGGACAGGGGGCGCCCATAGGGGTTCACCCCTCCACTTT
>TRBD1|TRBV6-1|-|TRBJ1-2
CASSGDRGYGYTF
TGTGCCAGCAGTGGTGACAGGGGCTATGGCTACACCTTC